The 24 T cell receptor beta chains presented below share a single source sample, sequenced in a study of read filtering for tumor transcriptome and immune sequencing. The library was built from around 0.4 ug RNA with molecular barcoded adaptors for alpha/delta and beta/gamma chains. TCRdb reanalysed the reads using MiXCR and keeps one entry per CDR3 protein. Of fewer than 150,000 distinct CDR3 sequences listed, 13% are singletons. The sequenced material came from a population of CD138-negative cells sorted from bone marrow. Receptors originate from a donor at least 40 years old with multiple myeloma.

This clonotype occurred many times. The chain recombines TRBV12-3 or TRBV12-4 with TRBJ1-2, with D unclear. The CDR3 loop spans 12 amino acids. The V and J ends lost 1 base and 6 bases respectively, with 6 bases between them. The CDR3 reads CASSLGAHGYTF. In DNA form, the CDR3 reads TGTGCCAGCAGTTTAGGGGCCCATGGCTACACCTTC.

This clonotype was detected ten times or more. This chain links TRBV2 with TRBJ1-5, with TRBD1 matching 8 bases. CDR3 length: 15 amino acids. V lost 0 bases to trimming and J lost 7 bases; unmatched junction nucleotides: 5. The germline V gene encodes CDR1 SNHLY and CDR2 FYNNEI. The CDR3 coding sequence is TGTGCCAGCAGTGAAGCCGCAGGGGGCCGCCAGCCCCAGCATTTT. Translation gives CASSEAAGGRQPQHF.

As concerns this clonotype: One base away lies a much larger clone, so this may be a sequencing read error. The CDR3 region is CAGRGDIAKNIQYF. CDR3 in DNA: TGTGCCGGCAGAGGGGACATCGCCAAAAACATTCAGTACTTC. The J gene is TRBJ2-4, the V gene TRBV28, with a tentative D call TRBD1 (6 bases). This CDR3 has 14 residues. CDR1 and CDR2 (germline): MDHEN, SYDVKM.

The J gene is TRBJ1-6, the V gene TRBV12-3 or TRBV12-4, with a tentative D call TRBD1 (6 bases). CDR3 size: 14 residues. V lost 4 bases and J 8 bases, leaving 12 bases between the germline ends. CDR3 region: CASSSGGHDSPLHF. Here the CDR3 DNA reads TGTGCCAGCAGTTCCGGGGGGCATGATTCACCCCTCCACTTT.

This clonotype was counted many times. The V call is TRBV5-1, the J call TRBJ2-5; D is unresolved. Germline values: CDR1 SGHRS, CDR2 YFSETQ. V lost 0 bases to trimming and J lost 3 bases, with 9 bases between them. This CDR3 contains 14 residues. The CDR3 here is CASSLGSGEETQYF. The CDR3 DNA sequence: TGCGCCAGCAGCTTGGGTTCTGGAGAAGAGACCCAGTACTTC.

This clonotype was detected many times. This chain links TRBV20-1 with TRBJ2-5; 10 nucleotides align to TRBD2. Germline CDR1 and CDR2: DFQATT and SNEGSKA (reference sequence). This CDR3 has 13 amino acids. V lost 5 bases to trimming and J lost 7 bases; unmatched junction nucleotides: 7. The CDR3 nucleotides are TGCAGTGCTGTAGCGGGGGGCCGGGGGACCCAGTACTTC. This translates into CSAVAGGRGTQYF.

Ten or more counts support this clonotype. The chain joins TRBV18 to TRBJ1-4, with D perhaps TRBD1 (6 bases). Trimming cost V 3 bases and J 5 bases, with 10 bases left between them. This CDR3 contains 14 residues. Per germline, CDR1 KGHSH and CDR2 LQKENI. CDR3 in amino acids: CASSPRTVNEKLFF. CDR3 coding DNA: TGTGCCAGCTCACCCAGGACAGTGAATGAAAAACTGTTTTTT.

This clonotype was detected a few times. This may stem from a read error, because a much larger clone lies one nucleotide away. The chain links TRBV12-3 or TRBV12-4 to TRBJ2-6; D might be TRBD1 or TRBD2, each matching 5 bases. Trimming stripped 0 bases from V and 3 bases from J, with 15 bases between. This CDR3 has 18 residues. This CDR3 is CASSLAGTALLGANVLTF. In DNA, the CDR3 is TGTGCCAGCAGTTTAGCCGGGACGGCCCTCCTTGGGGCCAACGTCCTGACTTTC.

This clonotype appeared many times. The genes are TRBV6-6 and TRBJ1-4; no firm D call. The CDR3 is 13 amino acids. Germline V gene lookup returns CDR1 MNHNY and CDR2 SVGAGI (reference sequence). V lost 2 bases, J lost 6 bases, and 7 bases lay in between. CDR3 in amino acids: CASSYVLDEKLFF. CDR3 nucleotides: TGTGCCAGCAGTTACGTCCTGGATGAAAAACTGTTTTTT.

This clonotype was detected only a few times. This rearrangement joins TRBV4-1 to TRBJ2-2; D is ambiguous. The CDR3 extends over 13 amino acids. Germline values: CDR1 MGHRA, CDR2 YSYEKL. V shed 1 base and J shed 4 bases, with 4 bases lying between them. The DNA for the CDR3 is TGCGCCAGCAGCCAAGGGGGCACCGGGGAGCTGTTTTTT. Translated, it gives CASSQGGTGELFF.

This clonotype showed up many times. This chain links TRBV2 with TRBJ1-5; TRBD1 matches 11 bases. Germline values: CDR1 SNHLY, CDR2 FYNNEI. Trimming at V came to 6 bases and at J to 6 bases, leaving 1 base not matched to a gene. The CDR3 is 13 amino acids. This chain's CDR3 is CASSGQGAQPQHF. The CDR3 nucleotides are TGTGCCAGCAGCGGACAGGGGGCTCAGCCCCAGCATTTT.

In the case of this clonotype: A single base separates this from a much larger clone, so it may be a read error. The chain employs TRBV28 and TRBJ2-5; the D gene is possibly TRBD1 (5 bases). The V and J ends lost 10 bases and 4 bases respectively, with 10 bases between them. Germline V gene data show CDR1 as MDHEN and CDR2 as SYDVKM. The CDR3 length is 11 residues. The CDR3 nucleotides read TGTGCCAACAGGTCCACAGAGACCCAGTACTTC. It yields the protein CANRSTETQYF.

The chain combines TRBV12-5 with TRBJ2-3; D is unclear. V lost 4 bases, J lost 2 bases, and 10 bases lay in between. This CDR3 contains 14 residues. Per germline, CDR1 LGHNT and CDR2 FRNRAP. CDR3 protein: CASGSPPITDTQYF. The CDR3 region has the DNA TGTGCTAGTGGTTCCCCACCTATCACAGATACGCAGTATTTT.

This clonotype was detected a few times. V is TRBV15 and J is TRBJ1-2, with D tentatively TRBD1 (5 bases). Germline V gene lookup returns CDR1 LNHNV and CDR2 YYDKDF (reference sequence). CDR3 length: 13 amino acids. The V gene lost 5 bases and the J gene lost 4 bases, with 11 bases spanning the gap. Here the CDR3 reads CATSLDRGYGYTF. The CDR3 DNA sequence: TGTGCCACCAGCCTAGATAGGGGCTATGGCTACACCTTC.

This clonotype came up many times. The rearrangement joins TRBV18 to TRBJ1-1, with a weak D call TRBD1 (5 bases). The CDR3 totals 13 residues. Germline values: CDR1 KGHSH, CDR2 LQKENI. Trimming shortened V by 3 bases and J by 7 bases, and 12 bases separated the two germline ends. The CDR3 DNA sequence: TGTGCCAGCTCACCGACAGCAAGACTTGAAGCTTTCTTT. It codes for CASSPTARLEAFF.

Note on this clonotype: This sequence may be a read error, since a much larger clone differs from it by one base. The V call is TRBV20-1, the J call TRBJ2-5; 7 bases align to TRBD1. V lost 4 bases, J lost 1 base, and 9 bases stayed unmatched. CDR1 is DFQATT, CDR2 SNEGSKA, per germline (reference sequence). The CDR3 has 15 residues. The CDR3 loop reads CSAKGYDRVQETQYF. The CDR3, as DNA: TGCAGTGCTAAGGGGTACGACAGGGTCCAAGAGACCCAGTACTTC.

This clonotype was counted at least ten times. CDR3 amino acids: CSVLVHLRANEKLFF. DNA of the CDR3: TGCAGCGTACTCGTCCATTTGCGGGCTAATGAAAAACTGTTTTTT. This chain links TRBV29-1 with TRBJ1-4; no definite D call. The length of the CDR3 is 15 residues. Trimming took 6 bases from V and 3 from J, leaving 17 bases between them. CDR1 and CDR2 from the germline V gene are SQVTM and ANQGSEA.

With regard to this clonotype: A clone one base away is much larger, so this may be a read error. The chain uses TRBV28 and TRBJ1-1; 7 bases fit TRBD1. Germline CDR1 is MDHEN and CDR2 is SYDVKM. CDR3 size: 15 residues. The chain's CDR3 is CASSQGTAMNTVAFF. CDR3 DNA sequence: TGTGCCAGCAGCCAGGGGACAGCCATGAACACTGTAGCTTTCTTT.

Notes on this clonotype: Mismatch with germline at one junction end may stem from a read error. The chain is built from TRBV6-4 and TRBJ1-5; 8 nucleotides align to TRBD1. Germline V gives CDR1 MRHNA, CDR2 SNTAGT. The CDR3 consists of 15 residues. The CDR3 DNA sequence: TGTGACAGCAGTGAGACAGGGGAAGGCAATCAGCCCCAGCATTTT. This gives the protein CDSSETGEGNQPQHF.

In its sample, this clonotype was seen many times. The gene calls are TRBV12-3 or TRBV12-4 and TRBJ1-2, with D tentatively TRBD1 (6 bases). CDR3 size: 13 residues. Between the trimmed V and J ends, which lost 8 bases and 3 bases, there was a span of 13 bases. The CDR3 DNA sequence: TGTGCCAGCGATAAGGACAGCCACTATGGCTACACCTTC. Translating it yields CASDKDSHYGYTF.

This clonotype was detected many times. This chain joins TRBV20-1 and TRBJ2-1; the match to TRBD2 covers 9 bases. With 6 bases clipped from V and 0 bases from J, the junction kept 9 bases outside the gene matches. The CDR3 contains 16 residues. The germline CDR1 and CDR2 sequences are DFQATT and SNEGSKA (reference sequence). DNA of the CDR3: TGCAGTGCCAAACCTCTACTAGCGGGCTCCTACAATGAGCAGTTCTTC. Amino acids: CSAKPLLAGSYNEQFF.

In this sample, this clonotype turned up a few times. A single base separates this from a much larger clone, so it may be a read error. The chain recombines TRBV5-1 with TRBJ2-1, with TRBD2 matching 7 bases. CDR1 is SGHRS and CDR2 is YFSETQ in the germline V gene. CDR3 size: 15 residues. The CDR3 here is CASRRESGTYNVQFF. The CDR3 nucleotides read TGCGCCAGCAGGCGGGAGTCGGGCACCTACAATGTGCAGTTCTTC.

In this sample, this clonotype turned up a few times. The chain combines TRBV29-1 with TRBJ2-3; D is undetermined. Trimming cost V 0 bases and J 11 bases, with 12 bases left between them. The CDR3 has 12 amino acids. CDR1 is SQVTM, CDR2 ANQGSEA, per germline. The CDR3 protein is CSVEDLARMQYF. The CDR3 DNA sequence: TGCAGCGTTGAAGATCTCGCCCGGATGCAGTATTTT.

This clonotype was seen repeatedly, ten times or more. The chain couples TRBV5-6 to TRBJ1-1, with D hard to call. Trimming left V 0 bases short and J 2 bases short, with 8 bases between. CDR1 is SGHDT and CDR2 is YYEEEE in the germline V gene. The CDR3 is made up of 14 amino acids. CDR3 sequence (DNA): TGTGCCAGCAGCTTGGAGGGAATTAACACTGAAGCTTTCTTT. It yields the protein CASSLEGINTEAFF.